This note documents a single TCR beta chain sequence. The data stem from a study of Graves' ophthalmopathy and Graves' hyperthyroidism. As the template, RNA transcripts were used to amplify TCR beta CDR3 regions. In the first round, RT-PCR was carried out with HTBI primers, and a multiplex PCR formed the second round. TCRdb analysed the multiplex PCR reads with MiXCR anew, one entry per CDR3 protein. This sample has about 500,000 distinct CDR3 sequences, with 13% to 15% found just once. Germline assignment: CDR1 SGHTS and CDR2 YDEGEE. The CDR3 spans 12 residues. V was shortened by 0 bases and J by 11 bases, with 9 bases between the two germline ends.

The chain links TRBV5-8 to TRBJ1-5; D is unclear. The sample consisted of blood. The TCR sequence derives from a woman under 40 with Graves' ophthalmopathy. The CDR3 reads CASSLVVQSQHF. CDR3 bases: TGTGCCAGCAGCTTGGTGGTACAATCCCAGCATTTT.